A single sample is the source of the 28 T cell receptor beta chains below, sequenced in a study of T cell responses to AZD1222 COVID-19 vaccine (dated by TCRdb to the early 2020s). Read against the paper, the sample's time point label means: baseline before first vaccination. The library relied on the immunoSEQ multiplex PCR assay. The immuneACCESS repertoire file appears here via TCRdb, limited to in-frame rearrangements. These files lack a portion of the clones; in checked studies, under half of the deficit traces to unresolved V genes, and the cause of the others is not known. A total of 150,000 to 180,000 clones appear in this sample, roughly nine tenths of them only once. The ten most abundant clones make up less than 3.5% of the sample. The input for sequencing was peripheral blood, taken on day 0 of AZD1222 vaccination. The receptors shown here come from an adult in good health.

This chain uses TRBV7-3 with TRBJ1-4; D is ambiguous. The CDR3 runs to 13 residues. V dropped 0 bases and J dropped 3 bases, with 2 bases sitting between them. Germline loops: CDR1 SGHTA, CDR2 FQGTGA. The CDR3 nucleotides are TGTGCCAGCAGCTTAACGGCTAATGAAAAACTGTTTTTT. This gives the protein CASSLTANEKLFF.

This clone was observed once. The rearrangement uses TRBV6-2 or TRBV6-3 and TRBJ2-7; 7 bases agree with TRBD1. V lost 4 bases to trimming and J lost 1 base; unmatched junction nucleotides: 4. This CDR3 region has 14 residues. Per germline, CDR1 MNHEY and CDR2 SVGEGT. The DNA for the CDR3 is TGTGCCAGCAGTTTGGGCAGGGGGTCCTACGAGCAGTACTTC. Residues: CASSLGRGSYEQYF.

This clone has only a few counts. This chain joins TRBV30 and TRBJ2-7; 7 nucleotides match TRBD1. The CDR3 has 13 amino acids. Germline CDR1 GTSNPN, CDR2 SVGIG (reference sequence). V lost 4 bases, J lost 3 bases, and 6 bases stayed unmatched. DNA for the CDR3: TGTGCCTGGACCCAGGGGGACGTCTACGAGCAGTACTTC. Its protein is CAWTQGDVYEQYF. Complete variable domain (other parts from reference TRBV30 and TRBJ2-7): SQTIHQWPATLVQPVGSPLSLECTVEGTSNPNLYWYRQAAGRGLQLLFYSVGIGQISSEVPQNLSASRPQDRQFILSSKKLLLSDSGFYLCAWTQGDVYEQYFGPGTRLTVT.

V is TRBV14 and J is TRBJ1-6; no reliable D call. Germline assignment: CDR1 SGHDN and CDR2 FVKESK. The V and J ends lost 1 base and 3 bases respectively, with 13 bases between them. CDR3 length: 17 amino acids. For the CDR3, the DNA is TGTGCCAGCAGCCAAGTTAACCGGAGGTTCTATAATTCACCCCTCCACTTT. Residues: CASSQVNRRFYNSPLHF.

The chain uses TRBV18 and TRBJ2-3; no clear D gene. Germline V gene lookup returns CDR1 KGHSH and CDR2 LQKENI. The CDR3 is 12 residues long. V was pared by 4 bases and J by 2 bases, with 4 bases between. This CDR3 reads CASSLFTDTQYF. Written as DNA, the CDR3 is TGTGCCAGCTCACTCTTCACAGATACGCAGTATTTT.

This clone was seen just once. V usage is TRBV29-1 and J usage is TRBJ2-6; D is unclear. From germline, CDR1 is SQVTM and CDR2 ANQGSEA. V was shortened by 5 bases and J by 0 bases, with 5 bases between the two germline ends. The length of the CDR3 is 13 residues. CDR3 nucleotides: TGCAGCGTTTACAGCTCTGGGGCCAACGTCCTGACTTTC. This encodes CSVYSSGANVLTF.

The rearrangement links TRBV3-1 (or the pseudogene TRBV3-2) to TRBJ2-6; D unresolved. There are 18 residues in the CDR3. Germline V gene lookup returns CDR1 LGHDT and CDR2 YNNKEL (reference sequence). Trimming left V 0 bases short and J 1 base short, with 13 bases between. The CDR3 DNA sequence: TGTGCCAGCAGCCAAGATCCCCCACCGAGTTCTGGGGCCAACGTCCTGACTTTC. Protein: CASSQDPPPSSGANVLTF.

The chain links TRBV28 to TRBJ2-2, with 10 nucleotides matching TRBD2. In germline, CDR1 is MDHEN, CDR2 SYDVKM. CDR3 size: 15 residues. V gave up 6 bases and J gave up 7 bases; unmatched junction bases: 8. The CDR3 DNA reads TGTGCCAGCAGCGACACTAGCGGGGCCGGCGGGGAGCTGTTTTTT. Translation gives CASSDTSGAGGELFF.

The chain joins TRBV12-3 or TRBV12-4 to TRBJ1-1; D ambiguous. The CDR3 consists of 13 residues. Trimming took off 4 bases at V and 3 bases at J, with 9 bases between the two ends. The chain's CDR3 is CASSSGRYTEAFF. The CDR3 region has the DNA TGTGCCAGCAGTTCCGGACGGTACACTGAAGCTTTCTTT.

The gene calls are TRBV10-1 and TRBJ2-2; 8 bases align to TRBD2. The germline V gene has CDR1 WNHNN and CDR2 SYGVQD (reference sequence). The CDR3 length is 15 residues. V shed 2 bases, J shed 2 bases, and the junction held 1 base outside the gene matches. CDR3 in amino acids: CASSEAGGNTGELFF. The CDR3 nucleotides are TGCGCCAGCAGTGAGGCGGGGGGCAACACCGGGGAGCTGTTTTTT.

The rearrangement joins TRBV19 to TRBJ2-2, with TRBD1 as a possible D gene (6 bases). Trimming pared 5 bases from V and 5 bases from J, leaving 9 bases between. This CDR3 has 13 amino acids. Germline V gene data show CDR1 as LNHDA and CDR2 as SQIVND (reference sequence). The CDR3 spells CASSQQGTGELFF. The CDR3 DNA reads as TGTGCCAGTAGTCAACAGGGTACCGGGGAGCTGTTTTTT.

This chain uses TRBV7-3 with TRBJ2-3; D is undetermined. The length of the CDR3 is 14 residues. Germline CDR1 reads SGHTA; CDR2 reads FQGTGA. Trimming removed 2 bases at V and 5 bases at J, with 11 bases between. CDR3 sequence reads: CASSLGSFRDTQYF. The CDR3 DNA follows: TGTGCCAGCAGCTTAGGTTCTTTTAGAGATACGCAGTATTTT.

In this sample, this clone turned up a few times. The DNA of the CDR3 is TGTGCCAGCAGTGAGGAGACGTTCCATGGCTACACCTTC. Its protein is CASSEETFHGYTF. J is TRBJ1-2 and V is TRBV6-1, with unresolved D. Trimming cost V 3 bases and J 6 bases, with 11 bases left between them. Germline values: CDR1 MNHNS, CDR2 SASEGT. The CDR3 has 13 amino acids.

The chain has TRBV29-1 and TRBJ2-7; perhaps TRBD1 as D (6 bases). This CDR3 contains 15 residues. The germline V and J ends were trimmed by 7 bases and 2 bases, with 21 bases remaining between them. Germline CDR1 and CDR2: SQVTM and ANQGSEA. The CDR3 reads CSGSGQPDRPYEQYF. CDR3 bases: TGCAGCGGGTCGGGACAACCCGATAGGCCCTACGAGCAGTACTTC.

V usage is TRBV28 and J usage is TRBJ1-2; 7 bases are a match to TRBD1. This CDR3 has 14 residues. CDR1 MDHEN and CDR2 SYDVKM come from the germline V gene. Trimming at V came to 8 bases and at J to 6 bases, leaving 12 bases not matched to a gene. The CDR3 DNA reads TGTGCCAGCCATCCTAGGGGGCCGTGGGATGGCTACACCTTC. This codes for CASHPRGPWDGYTF.

The rearrangement uses TRBV7-2 and TRBJ1-1, with D possibly matching TRBD1 (6 bases). Trimming took off 5 bases at V and 6 bases at J, with 16 bases between the two ends. Germline V gives CDR1 SGHTA, CDR2 FQGNSA. The CDR3 has 14 residues. The CDR3: CASSGRGGWAEAFF. The CDR3 DNA reads as TGTGCCAGCAGCGGCAGGGGTGGTTGGGCTGAAGCTTTCTTT.

This clone was seen a handful of times. This sequence joins TRBV12-3 or TRBV12-4 and TRBJ1-4; D uncertain. Deletions cut 2 bases from V and 10 bases from J, with 11 bases between. CDR3 size: 13 residues. The CDR3 DNA follows: TGTGCCAGCAGTTTATTGGGGTCAGGAAAACTGTTTTTT. It encodes CASSLLGSGKLFF.

The chain is built from TRBV24-1 and TRBJ2-1; 10 nucleotides agree with TRBD2. V was pared by 3 bases and J by 8 bases, with 9 bases of the junction left unmatched. The CDR3 totals 16 residues. CDR1 KGHDR and CDR2 SFDVKD come from the germline V gene. CDR3 amino acids: CATSDNGPSGGYEQFF. CDR3 DNA sequence: TGTGCCACCAGTGATAACGGACCTAGCGGGGGTTATGAGCAGTTCTTC.

The chain employs TRBV28 and TRBJ1-1; D might be TRBD1 (5 bases). The V gene's germline CDR1 is MDHEN and CDR2 SYDVKM. This CDR3 is built from 14 residues. Trimming pared 3 bases from V and 4 bases from J, leaving 12 bases between. CDR3 region: CASSFGQGSTEAFF. The CDR3 nucleotides are TGTGCCAGCAGTTTCGGGCAGGGTAGCACTGAAGCTTTCTTT.

The V gene is TRBV3-1 (or the pseudogene TRBV3-2), the J gene TRBJ1-2, with D unclear. Germline loops: CDR1 LGHDT, CDR2 YNNKEL (reference sequence). V dropped 1 base and J dropped 7 bases, with 7 bases sitting between them. This CDR3 has 12 residues. This chain's CDR3 is CASSQGLVGYTF. The CDR3 DNA sequence: TGTGCCAGCAGCCAAGGTCTGGTTGGCTACACCTTC.

As concerns this clone: Other DNA sequences in the same sample also yield this CDR3. The chain couples TRBV20-1 to TRBJ1-2; D gene unclear. V gave up 3 bases and J gave up 4 bases, with 3 bases separating them. The CDR3 runs 10 residues. Germline V gene data show CDR1 as DFQATT and CDR2 as SNEGSKA (reference sequence). CDR3 DNA: TGCAGTGCTAGCTCCTATGGCTACACCTTC. Residues: CSASSYGYTF.

The chain employs TRBV6-5 and TRBJ1-2; a possible D gene is TRBD1 (5 bases). The CDR3 consists of 11 residues. Trimming stripped 8 bases from V and 8 bases from J, with 12 bases between. Germline V CDR1 and CDR2: MNHEY, SVGAGI. CDR3 in amino acids: CASSPGAGYTF. CDR3 nucleotides: TGTGCCAGCTCCCCCGGGGCAGGCTACACCTTC.

The chain links TRBV14 to TRBJ2-5, with D perhaps TRBD1 (6 bases). V gave up 2 bases and J gave up 5 bases, with 9 bases separating them. The germline V gene has CDR1 SGHDN and CDR2 FVKESK. This CDR3 spans 13 amino acids. CDR3 protein: CASSQNQGETQYF. The CDR3 coding sequence is TGTGCCAGCAGCCAAAATCAGGGGGAGACCCAGTACTTC.

The rearrangement uses TRBV4-1 and TRBJ2-2; 8 bases line up with TRBD1. The CDR3 has 15 residues. Trimming cost V 5 bases and J 5 bases; bases outside gene matches: 7. In germline, CDR1 is MGHRA, CDR2 YSYEKL. The CDR3 region is CASSYSGQVTGELFF. The CDR3 region has the DNA TGCGCCAGCAGCTACTCGGGACAGGTAACCGGGGAGCTGTTTTTT.

The rearrangement joins TRBV6-1 to TRBJ1-6; weak D call: TRBD1 (6 bases). CDR3 size: 16 residues. Per the germline V gene, CDR1 is MNHNS and CDR2 is SASEGT. The V end lost 0 bases, the J end lost 10 bases, and 16 bases lay between the germline ends. CDR3 residues: CASSEAGRGGISPLHF. The CDR3 coding sequence is TGTGCCAGCAGTGAAGCGGGTAGAGGGGGTATATCACCCCTCCACTTT.

This clone is deemed medium-sized. The rearrangement links TRBV7-8 to TRBJ2-2; D is unclear. Trimming stripped 2 bases from V and 6 bases from J, with 13 bases between. This CDR3 comprises 15 residues. The germline V gene has CDR1 SGHVS and CDR2 FQNEAQ. CDR3 DNA: TGTGCCAGCAGCTTAATCGGCCTCGAGGCCGGGGAGCTGTTTTTT. It is translated as CASSLIGLEAGELFF.

V is TRBV6-5 and J is TRBJ1-2, with 9 bases matching TRBD1. V lost 0 bases and J lost 7; bases outside the gene matches: 6. The germline V gene has CDR1 MNHEY and CDR2 SVGAGI. The CDR3 covers 15 residues. The CDR3 DNA follows: TGTGCCAGCAGTTACTCGAAGGGACAGGGTGGTGGCTACACCTTC. Its protein is CASSYSKGQGGGYTF.

The chain is built from TRBV27 and TRBJ2-1; D is uncertain. CDR3 size: 14 residues. Germline CDR1 and CDR2: MNHEY and SMNVEV (reference sequence). Trimming removed 1 base from V and 0 bases from J, with 4 bases in between. CDR3 sequence (DNA): TGTGCCAGCAGTTTATGGTTCTCCTACAATGAGCAGTTCTTC. Its translation is CASSLWFSYNEQFF.